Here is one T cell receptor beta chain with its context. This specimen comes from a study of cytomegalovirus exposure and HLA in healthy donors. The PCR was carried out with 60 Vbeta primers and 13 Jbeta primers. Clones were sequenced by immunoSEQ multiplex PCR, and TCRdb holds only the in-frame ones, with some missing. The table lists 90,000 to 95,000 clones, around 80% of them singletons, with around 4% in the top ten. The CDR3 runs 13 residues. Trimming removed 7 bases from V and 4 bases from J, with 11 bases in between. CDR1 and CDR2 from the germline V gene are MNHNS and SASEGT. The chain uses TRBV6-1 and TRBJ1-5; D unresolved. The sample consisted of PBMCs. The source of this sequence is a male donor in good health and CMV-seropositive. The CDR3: CASKLSPNQPQHF. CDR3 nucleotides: TGTGCCAGCAAGCTTTCACCTAATCAGCCCCAGCATTTT.